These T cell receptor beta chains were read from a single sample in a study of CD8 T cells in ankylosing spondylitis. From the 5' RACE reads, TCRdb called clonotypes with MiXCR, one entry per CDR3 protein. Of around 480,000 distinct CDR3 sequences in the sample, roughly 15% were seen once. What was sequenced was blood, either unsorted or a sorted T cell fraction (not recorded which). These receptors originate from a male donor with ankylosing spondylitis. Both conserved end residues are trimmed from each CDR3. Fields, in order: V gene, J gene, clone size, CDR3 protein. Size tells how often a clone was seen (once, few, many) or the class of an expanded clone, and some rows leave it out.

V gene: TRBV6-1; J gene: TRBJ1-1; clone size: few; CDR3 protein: ASSEGQDVKAF
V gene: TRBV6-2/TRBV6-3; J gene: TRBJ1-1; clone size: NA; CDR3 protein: ASSYSRTASHTEAF
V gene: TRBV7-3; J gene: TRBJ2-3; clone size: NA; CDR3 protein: ASSLLAGGQGSTQY
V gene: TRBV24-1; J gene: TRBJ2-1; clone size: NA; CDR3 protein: ATSDRTGGNEQF
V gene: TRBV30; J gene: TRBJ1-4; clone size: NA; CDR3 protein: AWSGSRGQGEKLF
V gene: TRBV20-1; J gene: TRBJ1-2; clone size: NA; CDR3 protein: SAREAGSGYGYT
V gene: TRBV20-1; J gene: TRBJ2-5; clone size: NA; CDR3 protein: SATLAGGPPQY
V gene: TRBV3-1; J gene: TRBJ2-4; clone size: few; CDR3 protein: ASSPRQGSLAKNIQY
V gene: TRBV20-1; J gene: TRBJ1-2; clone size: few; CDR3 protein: SAPATSQGFGGYT
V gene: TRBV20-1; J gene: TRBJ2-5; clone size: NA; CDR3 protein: SAPPQETQY
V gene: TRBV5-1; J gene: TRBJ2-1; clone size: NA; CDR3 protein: ASSLGVAGGSDEQF
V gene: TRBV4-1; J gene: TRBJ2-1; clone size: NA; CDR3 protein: ASSQEGFRGRQRPEQF
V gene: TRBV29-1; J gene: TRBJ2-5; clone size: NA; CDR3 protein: SVDSQETQY
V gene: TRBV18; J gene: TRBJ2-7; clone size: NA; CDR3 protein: ASSPLAGGREQY
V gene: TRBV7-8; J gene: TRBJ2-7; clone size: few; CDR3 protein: ASSLALGHNLYEQY
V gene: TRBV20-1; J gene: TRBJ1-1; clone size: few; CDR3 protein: SLTGARGTEAF
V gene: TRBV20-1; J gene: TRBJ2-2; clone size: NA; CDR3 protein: SARTSGGGELF
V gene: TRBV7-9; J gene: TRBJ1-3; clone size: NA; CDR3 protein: ASSPRGGGNTIY
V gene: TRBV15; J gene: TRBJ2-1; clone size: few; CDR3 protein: ATSTRSKSSYNEQF
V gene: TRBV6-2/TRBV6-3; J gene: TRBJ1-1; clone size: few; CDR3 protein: ASSYGGPLANTEAF
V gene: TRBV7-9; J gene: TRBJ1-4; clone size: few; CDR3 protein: ASSPDRGTNEKLF
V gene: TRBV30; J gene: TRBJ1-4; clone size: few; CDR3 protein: AWSGQGASSGATNEKLF
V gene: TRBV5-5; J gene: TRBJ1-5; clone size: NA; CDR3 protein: ASSLVTGGGGNQPQH
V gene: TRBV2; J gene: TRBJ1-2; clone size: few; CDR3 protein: ASSVGLQHYGYT
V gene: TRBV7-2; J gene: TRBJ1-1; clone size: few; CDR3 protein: ASSLATVTHTEAF
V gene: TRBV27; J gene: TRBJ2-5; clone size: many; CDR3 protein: ASSFGKQETQY
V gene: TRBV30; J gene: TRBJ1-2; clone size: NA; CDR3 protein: AWSPTDYGYT
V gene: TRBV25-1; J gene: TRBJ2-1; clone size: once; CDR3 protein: ASSDPGTLPGEQF
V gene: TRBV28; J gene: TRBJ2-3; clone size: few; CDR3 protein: ASSTTSSLGDTQY
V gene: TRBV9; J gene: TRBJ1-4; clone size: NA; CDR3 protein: ASSVGQVNEKLF
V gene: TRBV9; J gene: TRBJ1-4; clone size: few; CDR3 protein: ASSVGGRGTANEKLF
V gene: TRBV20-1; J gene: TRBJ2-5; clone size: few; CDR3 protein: SARDNRGRETQY
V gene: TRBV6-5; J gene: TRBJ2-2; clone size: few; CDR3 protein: ASSYTWTANTGELF
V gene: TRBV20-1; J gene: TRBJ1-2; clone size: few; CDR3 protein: SARDQRSYGYT
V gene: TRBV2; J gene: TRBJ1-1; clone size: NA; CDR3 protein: ACSPDRGSTEAF
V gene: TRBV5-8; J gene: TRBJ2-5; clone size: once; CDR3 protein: ASSLGSGEIQETQY
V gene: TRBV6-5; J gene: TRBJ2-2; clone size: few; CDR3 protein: ASSYGRGITGELF
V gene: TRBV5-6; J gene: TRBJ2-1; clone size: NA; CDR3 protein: ASSLTDHRTGEQF
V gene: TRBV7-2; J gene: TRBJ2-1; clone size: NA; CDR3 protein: ASRSGGNNEQF
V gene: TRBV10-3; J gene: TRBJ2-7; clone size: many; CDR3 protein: AISAVGGSTDYEQY
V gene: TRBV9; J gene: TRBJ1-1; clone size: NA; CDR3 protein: ASSVQASTEAF
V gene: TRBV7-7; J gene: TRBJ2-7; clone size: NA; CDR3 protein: ASSPLQGPYEQY
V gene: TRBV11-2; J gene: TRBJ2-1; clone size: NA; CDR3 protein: ASSLRRGGYNEQF
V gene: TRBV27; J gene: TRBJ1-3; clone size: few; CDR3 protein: ASSTTGSGNTIY
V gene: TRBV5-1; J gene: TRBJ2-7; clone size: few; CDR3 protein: ASSGTEGVSYEQY
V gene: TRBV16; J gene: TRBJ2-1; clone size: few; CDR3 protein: ASSQSRGYEQF
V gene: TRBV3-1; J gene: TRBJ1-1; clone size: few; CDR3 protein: ASSRTRGNTEAF
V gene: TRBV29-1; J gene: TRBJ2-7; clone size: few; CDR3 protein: SGTRGGGYEQY
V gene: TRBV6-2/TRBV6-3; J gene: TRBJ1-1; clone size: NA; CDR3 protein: ASSASNPPEAF
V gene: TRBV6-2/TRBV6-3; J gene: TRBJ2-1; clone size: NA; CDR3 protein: ASRSPGEGPNEQF
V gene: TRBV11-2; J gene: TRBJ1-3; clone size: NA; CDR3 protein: ASSFSQPGNTIY
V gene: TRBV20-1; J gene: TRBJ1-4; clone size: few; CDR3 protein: SARDQGNEKLF
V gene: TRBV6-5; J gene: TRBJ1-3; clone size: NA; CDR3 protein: ASSYSPMISGNTIY
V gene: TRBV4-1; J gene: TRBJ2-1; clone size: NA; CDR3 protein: ASSQDFRLDEQF
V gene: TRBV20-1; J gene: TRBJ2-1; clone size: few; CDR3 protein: SAQRGGLGSYNEQF
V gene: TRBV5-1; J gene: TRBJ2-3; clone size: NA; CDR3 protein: ASSLGQLSTDTQY
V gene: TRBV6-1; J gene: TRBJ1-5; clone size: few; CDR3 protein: ASTRQDSTLNQPQH
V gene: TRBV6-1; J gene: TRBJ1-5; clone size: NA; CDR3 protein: ASSGRHYQPQH
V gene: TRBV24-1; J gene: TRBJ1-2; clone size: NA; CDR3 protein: ATSDSKAAYGYT